These 4 T cell receptor beta chains came from one sample sequenced in a study of blood T cell repertoires in COVID-19. Clones were sequenced by immunoSEQ multiplex PCR, and TCRdb holds only the in-frame ones, with some missing. The sample consists of 90,000 to 120,000 clones, around 90% of them appearing once. The sample comprised peripheral blood. The receptors stem from a man in his 70s with acute or convalescent COVID-19.

The rearrangement links TRBV3-1 (or the pseudogene TRBV3-2) to TRBJ2-7, with 7 bases fitting TRBD1. Germline V gives CDR1 LGHDT, CDR2 YNNKEL (reference sequence). This CDR3 spans 15 amino acids. J was trimmed by 4 bases and V by 4 bases; bases with no gene match: 10. CDR3: CASSLRDSGPYEQYF. The DNA of the CDR3 is TGTGCCAGCAGCCTCCGGGACAGCGGCCCTTACGAGCAGTACTTC.

The chain couples TRBV18 to TRBJ2-1; 7 bases line up with TRBD1. Germline V gene data show CDR1 as KGHSH and CDR2 as LQKENI. V was clipped by 2 bases and J by 7 bases; unmatched bases: 2. The CDR3 covers 13 residues. The CDR3, as DNA: TGTGCCAGCTCACCATACAGGGGAAATGAGCAGTTCTTC. Protein: CASSPYRGNEQFF.

The rearrangement links TRBV27 to TRBJ1-2; possible D gene TRBD1, 5 bases. This CDR3 is built from 16 residues. V gave up 2 bases and J gave up 1 base, with 14 bases separating them. Looked up from germline, CDR1 is MNHEY and CDR2 is SMNVEV (reference sequence). The CDR3 nucleotides are TGTGCCAGCAGTTTACTTATAAGGGGCTTTAACTATGGCTACACCTTC. This sequence encodes CASSLLIRGFNYGYTF.

The V gene is TRBV7-3, the J gene TRBJ2-3; TRBD2 matches at 14 bases. Germline V gives CDR1 SGHTA, CDR2 FQGTGA. The junction had 7 bases not matched to a gene; V was cut back by 5 bases and J by 9 bases. The CDR3 contains 15 residues. CDR3 loop: CASSPGLAGGGTQYF. The CDR3 DNA follows: TGTGCCAGCAGCCCAGGACTAGCGGGAGGTGGGACGCAGTATTTT. Looking up the rest from reference TRBV7-3 and TRBJ2-3 gives the full variable domain: GAGVSQTPSNKVTEKGKYVELRCDPISGHTALYWYRQSLGQGPEFLIYFQGTGAADDSGLPNDRFFAVRPEGSVSTLKIQRTERGDSAVYLCASSPGLAGGGTQYFGPGTRLTVL.